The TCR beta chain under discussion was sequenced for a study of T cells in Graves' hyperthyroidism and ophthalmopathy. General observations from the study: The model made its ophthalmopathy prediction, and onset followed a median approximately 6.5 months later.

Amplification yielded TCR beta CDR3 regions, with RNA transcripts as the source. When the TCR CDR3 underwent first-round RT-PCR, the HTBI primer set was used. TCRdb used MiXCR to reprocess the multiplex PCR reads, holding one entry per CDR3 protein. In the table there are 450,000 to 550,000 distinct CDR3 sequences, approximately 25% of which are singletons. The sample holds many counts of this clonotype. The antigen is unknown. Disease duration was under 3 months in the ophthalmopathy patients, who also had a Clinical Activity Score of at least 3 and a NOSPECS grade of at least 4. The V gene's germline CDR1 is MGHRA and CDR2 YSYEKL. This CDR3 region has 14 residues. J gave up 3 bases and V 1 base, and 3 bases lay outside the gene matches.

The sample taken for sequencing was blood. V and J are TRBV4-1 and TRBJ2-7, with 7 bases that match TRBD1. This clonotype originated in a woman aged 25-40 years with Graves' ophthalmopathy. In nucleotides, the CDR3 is TGCGCCAGCAGCCAAGTAGGGGGCGGCTACGAGCAGTACTTC. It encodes CASSQVGGGYEQYF.